Described below is a single TCR beta chain sequence and its context. The CDR3 extends over 16 amino acids. Germline loops: CDR1 MGHRA, CDR2 YSYEKL. V was trimmed by 0 bases and J by 3 bases, leaving 13 bases between them. Generated by immunoSEQ multiplex PCR, the TCRdb table keeps only in-frame clones and is missing some. The sample shows 80,000 to 95,000 clones, about 90% of them seen only once. The data were obtained in a study of technical replicates of blood from a few donors. Sequenced input: T cells isolated from PBMCs. The source is a human donor in good health. The chain carries TRBV4-1 and TRBJ2-3, with D tentatively TRBD2 (5 bases). CDR3 bases: TGCGCCAGCAGCCAAGACCGACTACCTAGTACAGATACGCAGTATTTT. Its protein is CASSQDRLPSTDTQYF.